The 16 T cell receptor beta chains below all came from one sample that was sequenced in a study of T cell clonotyping in hematopoietic cell transplantation. The table came from immunoSEQ multiplex PCR; TCRdb's copy has only in-frame clones and leaves some out. The sample contains roughly 27,000 clones, about 79% of which appear only once. Time point given: recipient sample about 28 days before transplant, after cytoreduction. Sequenced here: peripheral blood mononuclear cells, sampled before stem cell transplant. The receptors derive from a woman aged 60 to 75 with acute myeloid leukemia. Some clones in this sample may be carry-over from other donors' samples.

V is TRBV19 and J is TRBJ2-1, with no clear D. CDR3 length: 14 amino acids. V was pared by 4 bases and J by 0 bases, with 7 bases between. Germline loops: CDR1 LNHDA, CDR2 SQIVND (reference sequence). CDR3 protein: CASSRRRSYNEQFF. The CDR3 DNA reads as TGTGCCAGTAGTAGGCGGCGCTCCTACAATGAGCAGTTCTTC.

This clone was seen a few times. CDR3 loop: CASSPDILSGNTIYF. The CDR3 nucleotides are TGCGCCAGCAGCCCAGACATTCTCTCTGGAAACACCATATATTTT. The chain uses TRBV5-1 and TRBJ1-3, with D hard to call. Trimming pared 4 bases from V and 0 bases from J, leaving 11 bases between. The germline gives CDR1 SGHRS, CDR2 YFSETQ. The CDR3 contains 15 residues. The entire variable domain, with the rest obtained from reference TRBV5-1 and TRBJ1-3, is as follows: KAGVTQTPRYLIKTRGQQVTLSCSPISGHRSVSWYQQTPGQGLQFLFEYFSETQRNKGNFPGRFSGRQFSNSRSEMNVSTLELGDSALYLCASSPDILSGNTIYFGEGSWLTVV.

V is TRBV28 and J is TRBJ1-3; no clear D gene. Trimming removed 2 bases at V and 5 bases at J, with 13 bases between. The CDR3 runs to 15 residues. CDR1 and CDR2 from the germline V gene are MDHEN and SYDVKM. CDR3 sequence: CASSLGRERRNTIYF. The CDR3 DNA is TGTGCCAGCAGTTTAGGTCGGGAGAGAAGAAACACCATATATTTT.

V gene TRBV7-2 combines with J gene TRBJ2-1; D ambiguous. V was trimmed by 3 bases and J by 4 bases, leaving 4 bases between them. CDR1 is SGHTA and CDR2 is FQGNSA in the germline V gene. The CDR3 is 12 amino acids. This CDR3 is CASSFGYNEQFF. The CDR3 DNA reads as TGTGCCAGCAGCTTCGGGTACAATGAGCAGTTCTTC.

V is TRBV6-1 and J is TRBJ2-2, with a tentative D call TRBD2 (6 bases). Trimming shortened V by 3 bases and J by 4 bases, and 15 bases separated the two germline ends. The CDR3 covers 16 residues. CDR1 MNHNS and CDR2 SASEGT come from the germline V gene. In nucleotides, the CDR3 is TGTGCCAGCAGTGAGGCGCCGGGACTCTCCACCGGGGAGCTGTTTTTT. It yields the protein CASSEAPGLSTGELFF.

J is TRBJ1-5 and V is TRBV7-3; D remains unclear. Trimming left V 5 bases short and J 7 bases short, with 12 bases between. The V gene's germline CDR1 is SGHTA and CDR2 FQGTGA. The CDR3 has 13 amino acids. The CDR3 reads CASSPEFGQPQHF. CDR3 bases: TGTGCCAGCAGCCCAGAATTTGGCCAGCCCCAGCATTTT. The full variable domain, in which reference TRBV7-3 and TRBJ1-5 provide the parts outside the CDR3, is GAGVSQTPSNKVTEKGKYVELRCDPISGHTALYWYRQSLGQGPEFLIYFQGTGAADDSGLPNDRFFAVRPEGSVSTLKIQRTERGDSAVYLCASSPEFGQPQHFGDGTRLSIL.

This chain connects TRBV7-9 to TRBJ2-7; no firm D call. CDR1 is SEHNR and CDR2 is FQNEAQ in the germline V gene (reference sequence). V lost 4 bases and J 5 bases, leaving 9 bases between the germline ends. This CDR3 contains 12 residues. This CDR3 reads CASSSLGHEQYF. DNA for the CDR3: TGTGCCAGCAGCTCTCTTGGACACGAGCAGTACTTC.

The CDR3 sequence: CASSQGRQLLNTEAFF. CDR3 nucleotides: TGCGCCAGCAGCCAAGGGCGACAGTTGCTGAACACTGAAGCTTTCTTT. This sequence joins TRBV4-3 and TRBJ1-1, with D possibly matching TRBD1 (5 bases). V was pared by 1 base and J by 0 bases, with 12 bases between. Germline V lookup: CDR1 LGHNA, CDR2 YSLEER. This CDR3 region has 16 residues.

This clone has a handful of counts. The V gene is TRBV2, the J gene TRBJ2-7; D gene ambiguous. The CDR3 spans 15 residues. Germline CDR1 reads SNHLY; CDR2 reads FYNNEI. Trimming removed 1 base at V and 0 bases at J, with 10 bases between. The CDR3 is CASSEVGRNSYEQYF. The CDR3 DNA follows: TGTGCCAGCAGTGAAGTGGGTAGGAACTCCTACGAGCAGTACTTC.

This rearrangement joins TRBV29-1 to TRBJ2-7, with TRBD2 matching 10 bases. CDR3 length equals 14 residues. In germline, CDR1 is SQVTM, CDR2 ANQGSEA. V lost 4 bases and J lost 4; bases outside the gene matches: 7. CDR3: CSVGLASGSYEQYF. DNA of the CDR3: TGCAGCGTTGGTCTGGCTAGCGGGAGTTACGAGCAGTACTTC.

The chain carries TRBV19 and TRBJ2-7; no firm D call. There are 14 residues in the CDR3. Trimming took off 7 bases at V and 3 bases at J, with 16 bases between the two ends. Germline V gene sequence: CDR1 LNHDA, CDR2 SQIVND (reference sequence). The CDR3 region is CASNTSPDGYEQYF. CDR3 DNA: TGTGCCAGTAACACATCGCCGGACGGCTACGAGCAGTACTTC.

The chain joins TRBV4-1 to TRBJ1-3, with TRBD1 as a possible D gene (5 bases). This CDR3 has 13 amino acids. The germline V and J ends were trimmed by 4 bases and 2 bases, with 6 bases remaining between them. Germline values: CDR1 MGHRA, CDR2 YSYEKL. This chain's CDR3 is CASSPTAGNTIYF. The CDR3 DNA follows: TGCGCCAGCAGCCCGACAGCTGGAAACACCATATATTTT.

This clone was picked up one time. The chain carries TRBV7-2 and TRBJ2-1, with D possibly being TRBD2 (6 bases). Germline values: CDR1 SGHTA, CDR2 FQGNSA. CDR3 length: 15 residues. The ends were cut back, 5 bases at V and 1 base at J, with 12 bases in the middle. Here the CDR3 DNA reads TGTGCCAGCAGCCCAAAAAGCGGGTCCTACAATGAGCAGTTCTTC. Encoded protein: CASSPKSGSYNEQFF.

J is TRBJ2-7 and V is TRBV7-2, with 12 bases identical to TRBD2. CDR3 size: 18 residues. CDR1 is SGHTA and CDR2 is FQGNSA in the germline V gene. J was trimmed by 0 bases and V by 3 bases; bases with no gene match: 9. CDR3: CASSFLGLAGGPSYEQYF. The CDR3 region has the DNA TGTGCCAGCAGCTTTCTCGGGCTAGCGGGAGGGCCCTCCTACGAGCAGTACTTC.

This clone was seen only a few times. The J gene is TRBJ2-6, the V gene TRBV11-2; D is uncertain. Trimming cost V 7 bases and J 2 bases, with 6 bases left between them. Germline CDR1 reads SGHAT; CDR2 reads FQNNGV. This CDR3 has 13 amino acids. CDR3 in amino acids: CASNNPGANVLTF. CDR3 nucleotides: TGTGCCAGCAACAACCCTGGGGCCAACGTCCTGACTTTC.

This chain links TRBV9 with TRBJ2-7; D remains ambiguous. CDR1 SGDLS and CDR2 YYNGEE come from the germline V gene. Trimming took 0 bases from V and 1 from J, leaving 5 bases between them. The CDR3 totals 13 residues. DNA of the CDR3: TGTGCCAGCAGCGTAGAGGCATCCTACGAGCAGTACTTC. This encodes CASSVEASYEQYF.